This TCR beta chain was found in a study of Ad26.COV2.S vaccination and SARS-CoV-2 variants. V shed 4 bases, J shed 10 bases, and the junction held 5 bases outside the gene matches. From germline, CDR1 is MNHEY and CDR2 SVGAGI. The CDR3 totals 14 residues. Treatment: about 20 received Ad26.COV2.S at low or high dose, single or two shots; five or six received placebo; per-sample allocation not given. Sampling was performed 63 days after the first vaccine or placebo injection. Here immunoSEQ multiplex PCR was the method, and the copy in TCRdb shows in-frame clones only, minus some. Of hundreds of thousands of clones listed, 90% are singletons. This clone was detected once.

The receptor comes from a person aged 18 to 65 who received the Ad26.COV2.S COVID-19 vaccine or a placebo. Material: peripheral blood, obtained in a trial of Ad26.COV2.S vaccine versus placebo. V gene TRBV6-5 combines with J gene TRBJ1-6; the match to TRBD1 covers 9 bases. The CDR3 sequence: CASSWGQGGSPLHF. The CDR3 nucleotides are TGTGCCAGCAGTTGGGGACAGGGAGGGTCACCCCTCCACTTT.